This T cell receptor beta chain was identified during a study of CD8 T cells in Susac syndrome. Study-level points and caveats: It was acknowledged in the study that the number of individuals who were included in its TCR sequencing and HLA analysis was relatively small.

The CDR3 totals 12 residues. V shed 5 bases and J shed 5 bases, with 12 bases lying between them. The germline V gene has CDR1 DFQATT and CDR2 SNEGSKA (reference sequence). Reverse transcription used roughly 0.5 to 1 ug RNA and random hexamers. By means of immunoSEQ multiplex PCR, TCR beta CDR3 spanning 54 Vbeta and 13 Jbeta underwent amplification. TCRdb re-called the immunoSEQ multiplex PCR reads with MiXCR, one entry per CDR3 protein. Of about 150,000 distinct CDR3 sequences in the sample, roughly nine tenths were seen once. Worth noting for this clonotype: The antigen remains unidentified.

V and J are TRBV20-1 and TRBJ2-5; D may be TRBD1 (7 bases). Specimen: CD4+ T cells from PBMCs. This receptor was obtained from a human donor in good health. The CDR3 nucleotides are TGCAGTGCTGACAGGGACTTGGAGACCCAGTACTTC. Its translation is CSADRDLETQYF.